Each of the 30 T cell receptor beta chains below was sequenced from the same sample in a study of neurological immune-mediated disorders. The sample's time point: longitudinal time-point 3. TCRdb processed the 5' RACE reads anew with MiXCR; each CDR3 protein has one entry. Counted here are roughly 48,000 distinct CDR3 sequences, about 13% occurring once; the ten biggest clones make up around 9%. The sequenced material came from PBMCs. The receptors originated from a male donor with HTLV-1-associated myelopathy (HAM/TSP).

This clonotype turned up a few times. This chain joins TRBV12-3 or TRBV12-4 and TRBJ2-7; D gene ambiguous. The CDR3 sequence is 15 residues long. V was clipped by 6 bases and J by 2 bases, with 17 bases between them. The CDR3 sequence: CASSFLGQFPYEQYF. DNA of the CDR3: TGTGCCAGCAGCTTCCTCGGGCAATTCCCCTACGAGCAGTACTTC.

This clonotype was seen many times. The CDR3 sequence: CASSYRGDSSYEQYF. For the CDR3, the DNA is TGTGCCAGCAGCTACAGGGGCGATAGCTCCTACGAGCAGTACTTC. The chain has TRBV11-3 and TRBJ2-7, with 7 positions matching TRBD1. Per the germline V gene, CDR1 is SGHNT and CDR2 is YENEEA. This CDR3 is 15 amino acids long. The ends lost 4 bases at V and 0 bases at J; junction bases unmatched: 6.

This clonotype was seen many times. The gene calls are TRBV27 and TRBJ1-2; no definite D call. Looked up from germline, CDR1 is MNHEY and CDR2 is SMNVEV (reference sequence). The V and J ends lost 6 bases and 1 base respectively, with 9 bases between them. This CDR3 region has 13 residues. The CDR3 coding sequence is TGTGCCAGCAGGGTTGGGAGTAACTATGGCTACACCTTC. Encoded protein: CASRVGSNYGYTF.

This clonotype was recorded many times. The rearrangement links TRBV4-2 to TRBJ1-6; TRBD1 agrees at 7 bases. Germline CDR1 reads LGHNA; CDR2 reads YNFKEQ. This CDR3 is built from 18 residues. V dropped 2 bases and J dropped 0; count of bases not matched to a gene: 7. The CDR3 region is CASSQFSRDSSYNSPLHF. The DNA of the CDR3 is TGTGCCAGCAGCCAATTTTCGAGGGACAGCTCCTATAATTCACCCCTCCACTTT.

There are many counts of this clonotype. CDR3: CASSPQGATGVYEQYF. In DNA, the CDR3 is TGTGCCAGCAGTCCACAGGGGGCGACGGGGGTCTACGAGCAGTACTTC. This chain joins TRBV28 and TRBJ2-7, with 9 bases fitting TRBD1. The CDR3 totals 16 residues. Germline V gives CDR1 MDHEN, CDR2 SYDVKM. V lost 5 bases, J lost 3 bases, and 11 bases stayed unmatched.

The rearrangement links TRBV4-2 to TRBJ2-7, with D uncertain. Germline V CDR1 and CDR2: LGHNA, YNFKEQ. The CDR3 covers 15 residues. The germline V and J ends were trimmed by 0 bases and 3 bases, with 12 bases remaining between them. CDR3 coding DNA: TGTGCCAGCAGCCAAGATTGGCCAGCCCACTACGAGCAGTACTTC. Residues: CASSQDWPAHYEQYF.

This clonotype was seen ten or more times. V gene TRBV5-5 combines with J gene TRBJ2-7; 9 bases are shared with TRBD1. The germline CDR1 and CDR2 sequences are SGHKS and YYEKEE (reference sequence). Losses at the gene ends were 0 bases for V and 4 bases for J; bases not matched to a gene: 5. The CDR3 loop spans 15 amino acids. CDR3 bases: TGTGCCAGCAGCTTGGAGGGACAGGGATGGTACGAGCAGTACTTC. Translation gives CASSLEGQGWYEQYF.

As concerns this clonotype: One base away lies a much larger clone, so this may be a sequencing read error. This chain links TRBV7-2 with TRBJ1-6, with D unresolved. The germline V gene encodes CDR1 SGHTA and CDR2 FQGNSA. There are 16 residues in the CDR3. CDR3 coding DNA: TGTGCCAGCAGCTTAGACACGGCAGTGTATAATTCACTCCTCCACTTT. Translation gives CASSLDTAVYNSLLHF.

This clonotype has a count of ten or more. The chain combines TRBV7-9 with TRBJ2-7; TRBD1 aligns across 7 bases. The length of the CDR3 is 13 residues. Unmatched junction bases numbered 3, after V lost 3 bases and J lost 4 bases. Germline CDR1 SEHNR, CDR2 FQNEAQ (reference sequence). In nucleotides, the CDR3 is TGTGCCAGCAGCTTCAGCAGGGGGTACGAGCAGTACTTC. Amino acid sequence: CASSFSRGYEQYF.

Of note for this clonotype: A single base separates this from a much larger clone, so it may be a read error. The rearrangement uses TRBV11-3 and TRBJ2-2; possibly TRBD1 for D (6 bases). Germline V CDR1 and CDR2: SGHNT, YENEEA. This CDR3 has 14 residues. The CDR3 DNA reads as TGTGCCAGCAGCCCCGGACAGAACACCAGGGAGCTGTTTTTT. Translation gives CASSPGQNTRELFF.

The rearrangement uses TRBV29-1 and TRBJ2-1; 7 positions match TRBD1. This CDR3 is built from 13 residues. Germline assignment: CDR1 SQVTM and CDR2 ANQGSEA. V lost 4 bases and J lost 3; bases outside the gene matches: 3. CDR3 bases: TGCAGCGTTGCGAGGACAGGCTACAATGAGCAGTTCTTC. The encoded protein is CSVARTGYNEQFF.

The rearrangement joins TRBV7-2 to TRBJ2-3, with D tentatively TRBD1 (6 bases). The length of the CDR3 is 16 residues. The V end lost 1 base, the J end lost 1 base, and 12 bases lay between the germline ends. Per germline, CDR1 SGHTA and CDR2 FQGNSA. This CDR3 reads CASSLGAGVGTDTQYF. The CDR3 coding sequence is TGTGCCAGCAGCTTAGGGGCAGGGGTAGGCACAGATACGCAGTATTTT.

Many counts were recorded for this clonotype. The junction departs from the called germline gene at one end, perhaps through a read error. The rearrangement links TRBV5-1 to TRBJ1-4; D ambiguous. CDR3 size: 15 residues. Germline V gene sequence: CDR1 SGHRS, CDR2 YFSETQ. CDR3 DNA: TGCGCCAGCAGGTTGGGCGGTGACTCCAATGAAAAACTGTTTTTT. This encodes CASRLGGDSNEKLFF.

The table lists this clonotype with many counts. The chain uses TRBV4-3 and TRBJ2-4, with D perhaps matching TRBD2 (5 bases). This CDR3 is built from 14 residues. V was clipped by 1 base and J by 6 bases, with 10 bases between them. Germline assignment: CDR1 LGHNA and CDR2 YSLEER. CDR3 bases: TGCGCCAGCAGCCAAGGGGCTAGCTCAAACATTCAGTACTTC. Protein sequence: CASSQGASSNIQYF.

The table lists this clonotype with many counts. One junction end does not reproduce the germline sequence, and a read error may be involved. This chain connects TRBV7-2 to TRBJ2-5, with D perhaps matching TRBD2 (6 bases). This CDR3 region has 13 residues. From germline, CDR1 is SGHTA and CDR2 FQGNSA. The CDR3 region has the DNA TGTGCCAGCAGCTTAACTAGCCAACAGACCCAGTACTTC. As protein: CASSLTSQQTQYF.

This clonotype was observed at least ten times. V and J are TRBV20-1 and TRBJ2-3; D remains unclear. Trimming stripped 0 bases from V and 2 bases from J, with 15 bases between. The CDR3 runs to 16 residues. CDR1 and CDR2 from the germline V gene are DFQATT and SNEGSKA (reference sequence). DNA for the CDR3: TGCAGTGCTAGAGAATCGGGCCCGAAGCACACAGATACGCAGTATTTT. Its protein product is CSARESGPKHTDTQYF.

In this sample, this clonotype turned up many times. The chain joins TRBV15 to TRBJ1-1; D ambiguous. This CDR3 spans 14 amino acids. V lost 0 bases to trimming and J lost 1 base, with 6 bases between them. Germline V CDR1 and CDR2: LNHNV, YYDKDF (reference sequence). The DNA of the CDR3 is TGTGCCACCAGCAGAGATCTAACGAACACTGAAGCTTTCTTT. Amino acid sequence: CATSRDLTNTEAFF.

The CDR3 region is CASCREAGEKLFF. The CDR3 coding sequence is TGTGCCAGCTGCCGGGAGGCAGGCGAAAAACTGTTTTTT. The chain combines TRBV18 with TRBJ1-4, with D hard to call. The CDR3 extends over 13 amino acids. Germline values: CDR1 KGHSH, CDR2 LQKENI. V lost 7 bases to trimming and J lost 8 bases, with 14 bases between them. The full variable domain, with the rest looked up from reference TRBV18 and TRBJ1-4, is NAGVMQNPRHLVRRRGQEARLRCSPMKGHSHVYWYRQLPEEGLKFMVYLQKENIIDESGMPKERFSAEFPKEGPSILRIQQVVRGDSAAYFCASCREAGEKLFFGSGTQLSVL.

Ten or more counts support this clonotype. The rearrangement joins TRBV12-3 or TRBV12-4 to TRBJ2-7, with 9 nucleotides matching TRBD2. Trimming cost V 6 bases and J 0 bases; bases outside gene matches: 6. The CDR3 is 15 amino acids. The DNA for the CDR3 is TGTGCCAGCAGCCGTAGCGGGGGTGTCTCCTACGAGCAGTACTTC. This codes for CASSRSGGVSYEQYF.

Points on this clonotype: At one end, the junction sequence differs from germline, possibly due to a read error. The rearrangement links TRBV3-1 to TRBJ1-5, with 7 bases aligning to TRBD1. This CDR3 contains 14 residues. CDR1 LGHDT and CDR2 YNNKEL come from the germline V gene (reference sequence). The CDR3 protein is CVSSHHRGSGPQHF. CDR3 bases: TGTGTCAGCAGCCACCACAGGGGCTCGGGGCCCCAGCATTTT.

The chain couples TRBV6-1 to TRBJ1-2; D is unclear. Trimming stripped 2 bases from V and 12 bases from J, with 16 bases between. The CDR3 runs to 13 residues. Germline CDR1 reads MNHNS; CDR2 reads SASEGT. The CDR3 loop reads CASSENEGFSDTF. Here the CDR3 DNA reads TGTGCCAGCAGTGAAAACGAGGGCTTCTCAGACACCTTC.

This clonotype was detected many times. Here the CDR3 DNA reads TGCAGTGCTAGAGATTTCCAGGGGAGGGGTAGGAATGAGCAGTTCTTC. As protein: CSARDFQGRGRNEQFF. The chain carries TRBV20-1 and TRBJ2-1; TRBD2 might be the D (7 bases). The CDR3 has 16 residues. Trimming took off 0 bases at V and 7 bases at J, with 19 bases between the two ends. The germline gives CDR1 DFQATT, CDR2 SNEGSKA (reference sequence).

This clonotype was seen ten or more times. V and J are TRBV5-6 and TRBJ2-5, with 7 nucleotides matching TRBD1. CDR1 and CDR2 from the germline V gene are SGHDT and YYEEEE. This CDR3 comprises 15 residues. Unmatched junction bases numbered 8, after V lost 4 bases and J lost 2 bases. CDR3 in amino acids: CASSLEVDRQETQYF. For the CDR3, the DNA is TGTGCCAGCAGCCTTGAGGTGGACAGGCAAGAGACCCAGTACTTC.

This clonotype was seen repeatedly, ten times or more. This rearrangement joins TRBV7-2 to TRBJ1-1; D gene ambiguous. In germline, CDR1 is SGHTA, CDR2 FQGNSA. The V gene lost 5 bases and the J gene lost 9 bases, with 13 bases spanning the gap. This CDR3 spans 12 amino acids. DNA for the CDR3: TGTGCCAGCAGCCCAAACACGCGACAAGCTTTCTTT. Amino acids: CASSPNTRQAFF. Filled out from reference TRBV7-2 and TRBJ1-1, the complete variable domain reads GAGVSQSPSNKVTEKGKDVELRCDPISGHTALYWYRQSLGQGLEFLIYFQGNSAPDKSGLPSDRFSAERTGGSVSTLTIQRTQQEDSAVYLCASSPNTRQAFFGQGTRLTVV.

To note about this clonotype: A much larger clone differs by one base, so this may be a read error. The rearrangement uses TRBV10-3 and TRBJ2-1; 11 bases fit TRBD2. This CDR3 is built from 15 residues. Germline-derived CDR1 and CDR2 are ENHRY and SYGVKD. After removal of 6 bases from V and 6 bases from J, the junction contained 7 bases not matched to a gene. The CDR3 nucleotides read TGTGCCATCAGAGCACTAGCGGGGGACTTCAATGAGCAGTTCTTC. Protein sequence: CAIRALAGDFNEQFF.

At least ten counts were recorded for this clonotype. The gene calls are TRBV5-1 and TRBJ2-7; 8 nucleotides align to TRBD2. The ends lost 2 bases at V and 3 bases at J; junction bases unmatched: 4. The CDR3 is 14 residues long. The germline V gene has CDR1 SGHRS and CDR2 YFSETQ. The CDR3 sequence is CASSFAGGNYEQYF. The DNA of the CDR3 is TGCGCCAGCAGCTTTGCGGGGGGAAACTACGAGCAGTACTTC.

This clonotype showed up many times. V usage is TRBV18 and J usage is TRBJ1-1; D uncertain. From germline, CDR1 is KGHSH and CDR2 LQKENI. The length of the CDR3 is 13 residues. Trimming pared 6 bases from V and 2 bases from J, leaving 10 bases between. CDR3: CASSPGYNTEAFF. In DNA form, the CDR3 reads TGTGCCAGCTCGCCGGGATATAACACTGAAGCTTTCTTT. The whole variable domain, remainder taken from reference TRBV18 and TRBJ1-1, is NAGVMQNPRHLVRRRGQEARLRCSPMKGHSHVYWYRQLPEEGLKFMVYLQKENIIDESGMPKERFSAEFPKEGPSILRIQQVVRGDSAAYFCASSPGYNTEAFFGQGTRLTVV.

This clonotype came up many times. This rearrangement joins TRBV2 to TRBJ1-2; no reliable D call. The germline V and J ends were trimmed by 0 bases and 4 bases, with 15 bases remaining between them. The CDR3 runs to 16 residues. Germline CDR1 and CDR2: SNHLY and FYNNEI. The CDR3 DNA reads as TGTGCCAGCAGTGAAGCGCGGGCACAAAGGAGCTATGGCTACACCTTC. This encodes CASSEARAQRSYGYTF.

This clonotype has at least ten counts. This sequence joins TRBV12-3 or TRBV12-4 and TRBJ2-3, with 7 bases identical to TRBD1. V lost 7 bases, J lost 1 base, and 8 bases stayed unmatched. The CDR3 contains 15 residues. The chain's CDR3 is CASIKGASRTDTQYF. The CDR3 DNA reads as TGTGCCAGCATAAAGGGGGCTTCTCGCACAGATACGCAGTATTTT.

This clonotype occurred once. One end of the junction is discordant with germline, which a read error may explain. V is TRBV10-3 and J is TRBJ2-5, with D unresolved. This CDR3 spans 12 amino acids. CDR1 is ENHRY and CDR2 is SYGVKD in the germline V gene. CDR3 coding DNA: TGTGCCATCAGTAAGTCGGGTGAGACCCAGTACTTC. This sequence encodes CAISKSGETQYF.